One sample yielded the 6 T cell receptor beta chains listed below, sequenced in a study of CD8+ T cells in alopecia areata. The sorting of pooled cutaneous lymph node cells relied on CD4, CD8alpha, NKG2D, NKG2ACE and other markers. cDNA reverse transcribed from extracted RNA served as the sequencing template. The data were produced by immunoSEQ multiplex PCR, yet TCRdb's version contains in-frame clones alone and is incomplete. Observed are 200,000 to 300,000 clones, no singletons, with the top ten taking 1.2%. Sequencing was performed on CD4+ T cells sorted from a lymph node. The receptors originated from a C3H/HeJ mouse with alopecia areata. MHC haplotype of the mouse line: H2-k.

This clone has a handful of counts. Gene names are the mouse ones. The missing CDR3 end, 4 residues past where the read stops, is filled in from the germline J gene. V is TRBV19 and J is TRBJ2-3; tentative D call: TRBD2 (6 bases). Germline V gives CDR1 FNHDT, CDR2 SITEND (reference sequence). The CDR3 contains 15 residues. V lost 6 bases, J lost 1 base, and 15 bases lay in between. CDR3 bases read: TGTGCCAGCACTCTGGGGCAGTGGGGTGCAGAA. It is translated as CASTLGQWGAE. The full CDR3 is CASTLGQWGAETLYF.

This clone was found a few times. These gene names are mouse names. The CDR3 protein is CASSPTGGGQDTQYF. The sequenced CDR3 bases are TGTGCCAGCAGTCCCACTGGGGGCGGCCAAGAC. The rearrangement joins TRBV13-1 to TRBJ2-5; 8 bases match TRBD2. The sequenced fragment ends 4 residues before the CDR3 boundary, so the rest is inferred from the germline J gene. V lost 4 bases and J lost 2; bases outside the gene matches: 6. This CDR3 region has 15 residues. Germline V gene data show CDR1 as NSHNY and CDR2 as SYGAGN.

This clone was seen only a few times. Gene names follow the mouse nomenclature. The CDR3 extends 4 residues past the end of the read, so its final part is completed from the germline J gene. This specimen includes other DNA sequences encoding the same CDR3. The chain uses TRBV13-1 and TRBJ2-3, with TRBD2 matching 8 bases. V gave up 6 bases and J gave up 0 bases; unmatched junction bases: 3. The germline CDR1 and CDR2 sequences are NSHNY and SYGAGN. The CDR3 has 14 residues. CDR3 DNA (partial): TGTGCCAGCAATACTGGGGGTAGTGCAGAA. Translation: CASNTGGSAE. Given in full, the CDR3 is CASNTGGSAETLYF.

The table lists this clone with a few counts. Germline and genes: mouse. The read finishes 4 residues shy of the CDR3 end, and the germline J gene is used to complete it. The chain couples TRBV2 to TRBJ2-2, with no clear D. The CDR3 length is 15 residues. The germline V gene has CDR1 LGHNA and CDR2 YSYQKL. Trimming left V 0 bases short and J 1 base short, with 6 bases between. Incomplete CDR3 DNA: TGTGCCAGCAGCCAAGACCCACAAAACACCGGG. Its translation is CASSQDPQNTG. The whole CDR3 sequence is CASSQDPQNTGQLYF.

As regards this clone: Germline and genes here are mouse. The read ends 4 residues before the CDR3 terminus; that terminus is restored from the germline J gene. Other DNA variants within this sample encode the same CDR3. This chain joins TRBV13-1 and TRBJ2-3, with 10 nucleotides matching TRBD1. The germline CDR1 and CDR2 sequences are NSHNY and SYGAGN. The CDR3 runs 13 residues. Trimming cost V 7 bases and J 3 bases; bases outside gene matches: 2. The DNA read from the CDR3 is TGTGCCAGCTCGGGACAGGGGGCAGAA. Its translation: CASSGQGAE. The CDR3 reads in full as CASSGQGAETLYF.

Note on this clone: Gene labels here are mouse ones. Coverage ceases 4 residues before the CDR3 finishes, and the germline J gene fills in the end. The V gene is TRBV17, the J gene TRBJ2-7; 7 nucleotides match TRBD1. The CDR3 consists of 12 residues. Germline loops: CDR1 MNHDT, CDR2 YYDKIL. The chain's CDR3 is CAPRQGVYEQYF. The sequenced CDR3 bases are TGTGCCCCCCGGCAGGGGGTTTAT.